Many counts were recorded for the clone carrying this T cell receptor (beta chain). This specimen comes from a study of molecular identifiers for immune sequencing clone quantification. CDR1 is MGHDK, CDR2 SYGVNS, per germline. This CDR3 has 10 amino acids. V lost 4 bases to trimming and J lost 7 bases, with 4 bases between them. TCRdb re-derived calls from the PCR reads in MiXCR, one entry per CDR3 protein. The sample shows about 640,000 distinct CDR3 sequences, 20% of them seen only once. Sorting was used to obtain naive CD8 T cells (CD8+CD4-CCR7+CD45RA+). The clonotype originates from a human donor in good health. Some libraries in this study had Jurkat cell RNA spiked in. V gene TRBV25-1 combines with J gene TRBJ1-1; D call uncertain. Material for sequencing was naive CD8+ T cells from blood, with Jurkat cell RNA spiked in. Stated subset: FACS-sorted CD8+CD4-CCR7+CD45RA+ naive T cells. As DNA, the CDR3 is TGTGCCAGCAGTGGAGGTGAAGCTTTCTTT. Amino acids: CASSGGEAFF.